These T cell receptor beta chains were read from a single sample in a study of T cells in Graves' hyperthyroidism and ophthalmopathy. One entry per CDR3 protein results from TCRdb running MiXCR on the multiplex PCR reads. The table includes a few hundred thousand distinct CDR3 sequences, 21% detected once. The specimen was blood. Source of these receptors: a woman aged 45 to 65 with Graves' hyperthyroidism. CDR3s include the opening cysteine and the closing phenylalanine or tryptophan. Each record gives: J gene, clone size, V gene, D gene, CDR3 DNA, CDR3 protein. A D gene is named only where the DNA matches it firmly. Some rows mark clone size as missing; the rest say once, few, many or name a class of expanded clone.

j_call: TRBJ2-4
clone_size: few
v_call: TRBV7-9
d_call: NA
cdr3_nt: TGTGCCAGTGGCGTTGAGGGGGCCAAAAACATTCAGTACTTC
cdr3_aa: CASGVEGAKNIQYF

j_call: TRBJ1-4
clone_size: NA
v_call: TRBV20-1
d_call: NA
cdr3_nt: TGCAGTGCTAGATCCTCATACGGGGTTTTTAATGAAAAACTGTTTTTT
cdr3_aa: CSARSSYGVFNEKLFF

j_call: TRBJ2-1
clone_size: many
v_call: TRBV20-1
d_call: TRBD2
cdr3_nt: TGCAGTGCTAGACCCCCGACTAGCGGGATATGGGGTGAGCAGTTCTTC
cdr3_aa: CSARPPTSGIWGEQFF

j_call: TRBJ1-1
clone_size: NA
v_call: TRBV29-1
d_call: NA
cdr3_nt: TGCAGCGTTGGATCTACAGCGAACACTGAAGCTTTCTTT
cdr3_aa: CSVGSTANTEAFF

j_call: TRBJ1-2
clone_size: once
v_call: TRBV27
d_call: TRBD1
cdr3_nt: TGTGCCAGCAGTTACTACCGACAGGGGGTGACTGGCTACACCTTC
cdr3_aa: CASSYYRQGVTGYTF

j_call: TRBJ1-4
clone_size: many
v_call: TRBV27
d_call: NA
cdr3_nt: TGTGCCAGCCCCCACCAAGGTCATGAAAAACTGTTTTTT
cdr3_aa: CASPHQGHEKLFF

j_call: TRBJ2-7
clone_size: NA
v_call: TRBV11-3
d_call: TRBD1
cdr3_nt: TGTGCCAGCAGCCACCGGACAGGGGGCCTGGAGCAGTACTTC
cdr3_aa: CASSHRTGGLEQYF

j_call: TRBJ2-1
clone_size: many
v_call: TRBV11-2
d_call: TRBD2
cdr3_nt: TGTGCCAGCAGCCGCAGCGGGGGGCGACTGAGCTCCTACAATGAGCAGTTCTTC
cdr3_aa: CASSRSGGRLSSYNEQFF

j_call: TRBJ1-5
clone_size: many
v_call: TRBV27
d_call: NA
cdr3_nt: TGTGCCAGCAGCCAAAAGGGGGGGTATAGCAATCAGCCCCAGCATTTT
cdr3_aa: CASSQKGGYSNQPQHF

j_call: TRBJ2-1
clone_size: many
v_call: TRBV20-1
d_call: TRBD2
cdr3_nt: TGCAGTGCTAGAGATCGTCTAGCGGTGCATGAGCAGTTCTTC
cdr3_aa: CSARDRLAVHEQFF

j_call: TRBJ1-5
clone_size: many
v_call: TRBV28
d_call: TRBD1
cdr3_nt: TGTGCCAGCAGTTTCAACAGGGGGCGTCATCAGCCCCAGCATTTT
cdr3_aa: CASSFNRGRHQPQHF

j_call: TRBJ1-2
clone_size: many
v_call: TRBV7-3
d_call: NA
cdr3_nt: TGTGCCAGCAGCCCCGGCGAACTGTCCTATGGCTACACCTTC
cdr3_aa: CASSPGELSYGYTF

j_call: TRBJ2-3
clone_size: NA
v_call: TRBV5-4
d_call: NA
cdr3_nt: TGTGCCAGCAGCTCAACAGGGTTGGAAGATACGCAGTATTTT
cdr3_aa: CASSSTGLEDTQYF

j_call: TRBJ2-7
clone_size: few
v_call: TRBV27
d_call: NA
cdr3_nt: TGTGCCAGCAGTTCGCCGGGACAAAGTTTCTACGAGCAGTACTTC
cdr3_aa: CASSSPGQSFYEQYF

j_call: TRBJ2-5
clone_size: NA
v_call: TRBV11-2
d_call: NA
cdr3_nt: TGTGCCAGCAGCTTCACTCTCCCCCGGGGGAGTGACAGTGAGACCCAGTACTTC
cdr3_aa: CASSFTLPRGSDSETQYF

j_call: TRBJ2-1
clone_size: many
v_call: TRBV6-2/TRBV6-3
d_call: NA
cdr3_nt: TGTGCCAGCACCCCCGCCCGGGGCAGGTGGCATGAGCAGTTCTTC
cdr3_aa: CASTPARGRWHEQFF

j_call: TRBJ2-7
clone_size: many
v_call: TRBV18
d_call: NA
cdr3_nt: TGTGCCAGCTCACCACCGGGACAACCCCACTACGAGCAGTACTTC
cdr3_aa: CASSPPGQPHYEQYF

j_call: TRBJ1-2
clone_size: many
v_call: TRBV27
d_call: NA
cdr3_nt: TGTGCCAGCAGTGTAAACGGGGGGAACTATGGCTACACCTTC
cdr3_aa: CASSVNGGNYGYTF

j_call: TRBJ2-2
clone_size: many
v_call: TRBV28
d_call: NA
cdr3_nt: TGTGCCAGCAGTTTGTTCAGGGACATAAACACCGGGGAGCTGTTTTTT
cdr3_aa: CASSLFRDINTGELFF

j_call: TRBJ2-5
clone_size: many
v_call: TRBV7-9
d_call: NA
cdr3_nt: TGTGCCAGCAGCTTCGAGGGGCGGGAGACCCAGTACTTC
cdr3_aa: CASSFEGRETQYF

j_call: TRBJ1-1
clone_size: many
v_call: TRBV3-1
d_call: NA
cdr3_nt: TGTGCCAGCAGCCAAGGACAGTTGAACACTGAAGCTTTCTTT
cdr3_aa: CASSQGQLNTEAFF

j_call: TRBJ1-4
clone_size: many
v_call: TRBV2
d_call: NA
cdr3_nt: TGTGCCACAACCGGTCAGCCCTCTGAAAAACTGTTTTTT
cdr3_aa: CATTGQPSEKLFF

j_call: TRBJ2-1
clone_size: many
v_call: TRBV2
d_call: TRBD2
cdr3_nt: TGTGCCAGCAGGACTAGCGGGGGGTACAATGAGCAGTTCTTC
cdr3_aa: CASRTSGGYNEQFF

j_call: TRBJ2-1
clone_size: many
v_call: TRBV20-1
d_call: NA
cdr3_nt: TGCAGTCCCCCTCGGCAGGGGGGTTACAATGAGCAGTTCTTC
cdr3_aa: CSPPRQGGYNEQFF

j_call: TRBJ1-1
clone_size: few
v_call: TRBV7-9
d_call: TRBD1
cdr3_nt: TGTGCCAGCAGCTTAGCCGGTACAGGGGGCTTTTACACTGAAGCTTTCTTT
cdr3_aa: CASSLAGTGGFYTEAFF

j_call: TRBJ1-1
clone_size: many
v_call: TRBV20-1
d_call: NA
cdr3_nt: TGCAGTGCTAGAGAAGGGGGTAGGGCCACTGAAGCTTTCTTT
cdr3_aa: CSAREGGRATEAFF

j_call: TRBJ2-4
clone_size: NA
v_call: TRBV7-8
d_call: NA
cdr3_nt: TGTGCCAGCAGCCGGGAACAAAACATTCAGTACTTC
cdr3_aa: CASSREQNIQYF

j_call: TRBJ1-1
clone_size: many
v_call: TRBV20-1
d_call: TRBD1
cdr3_nt: TGCAGTGCTAGTCTACCACAGGGGGTTACGTCGAGGACTGAAGCTTTCTTT
cdr3_aa: CSASLPQGVTSRTEAFF

j_call: TRBJ2-5
clone_size: many
v_call: TRBV29-1
d_call: TRBD1
cdr3_nt: TGCAGCGTTGAAGGACAGGGGGCGGGAGAGACCCAGTACTTC
cdr3_aa: CSVEGQGAGETQYF

j_call: TRBJ2-5
clone_size: NA
v_call: TRBV2
d_call: NA
cdr3_nt: TGTGCCAGCAAGGCGGCTGGAGAGACCCAGTACTTC
cdr3_aa: CASKAAGETQYF

j_call: TRBJ2-1
clone_size: many
v_call: TRBV9
d_call: NA
cdr3_nt: TGTGCCAGCAGCGTAACAGGTAACAATGAGCAGTTCTTC
cdr3_aa: CASSVTGNNEQFF

j_call: TRBJ1-4
clone_size: NA
v_call: TRBV12-3/TRBV12-4
d_call: NA
cdr3_nt: TGTGCCAGCAGTTCCCGGGAAAAACTGTTTTTT
cdr3_aa: CASSSREKLFF

j_call: TRBJ1-1
clone_size: NA
v_call: TRBV5-1
d_call: NA
cdr3_nt: TGCGCCAGCAGCCCAGGAGCCAGGGTCTTAGAAGCTTTCTTT
cdr3_aa: CASSPGARVLEAFF

j_call: TRBJ1-5
clone_size: NA
v_call: TRBV11-2
d_call: NA
cdr3_nt: TGTGCCAGCAGCTTGTACGGACAGCCAAATCAGCCCCAGCATTTT
cdr3_aa: CASSLYGQPNQPQHF

j_call: TRBJ1-1
clone_size: few
v_call: TRBV20-1
d_call: TRBD1
cdr3_nt: TGCAGTGCTAGATACAGGGGGTCGAACACTGAAGCTTTCTTT
cdr3_aa: CSARYRGSNTEAFF

j_call: TRBJ2-3
clone_size: NA
v_call: TRBV6-1
d_call: TRBD1
cdr3_nt: TGTGCCAGCAGTAGACCCCGGGACAGCACAACAGATACGCAGTATTTT
cdr3_aa: CASSRPRDSTTDTQYF

j_call: TRBJ1-4
clone_size: few
v_call: TRBV20-1
d_call: NA
cdr3_nt: TGCAGTGCTAGGGGGACAATCCCCTCCGTGGCTAATGAAAAACTGTTTTTT
cdr3_aa: CSARGTIPSVANEKLFF

j_call: TRBJ2-5
clone_size: many
v_call: TRBV2
d_call: NA
cdr3_nt: TGTGCCAGCGCCCCCCTCGGGGTCGGGGAGACCCAGTACTTC
cdr3_aa: CASAPLGVGETQYF

j_call: TRBJ2-7
clone_size: NA
v_call: TRBV5-1
d_call: TRBD2
cdr3_nt: TGCGCCAGCAGCTTATTGCGGACTAGCGGCGTCTCCTACGAGCAGTACTTC
cdr3_aa: CASSLLRTSGVSYEQYF

j_call: TRBJ2-2
clone_size: many
v_call: TRBV14
d_call: NA
cdr3_nt: TGTGCCAGCAGCCAACGGACAGTCACTTCGAACACCGGGGAGCTGTTTTTT
cdr3_aa: CASSQRTVTSNTGELFF

j_call: TRBJ2-7
clone_size: many
v_call: TRBV6-5
d_call: NA
cdr3_nt: TGTGCCAGCAGTTACTCGACAGCGAGATCCTACGAGCAGTACTTC
cdr3_aa: CASSYSTARSYEQYF

j_call: TRBJ2-3
clone_size: few
v_call: TRBV29-1
d_call: TRBD1
cdr3_nt: TGCAGCGTTGAAGGGACAGGGGCCACAGATACGCAGTATTTT
cdr3_aa: CSVEGTGATDTQYF

j_call: TRBJ2-1
clone_size: NA
v_call: TRBV15
d_call: TRBD2
cdr3_nt: TGTGCCACCAGCAGAGACCCAGTTGGCGGGAGGGCGACTGAGCAGTTCTTC
cdr3_aa: CATSRDPVGGRATEQFF

j_call: TRBJ2-7
clone_size: many
v_call: TRBV27
d_call: NA
cdr3_nt: TGTGCCAGCAGCTACGAGCAGTACTTC
cdr3_aa: CASSYEQYF

j_call: TRBJ2-1
clone_size: few
v_call: TRBV19
d_call: NA
cdr3_nt: TGTGCCAGTAGTCACCGGGGTTTATCCAATGAGCAGTTCTTC
cdr3_aa: CASSHRGLSNEQFF